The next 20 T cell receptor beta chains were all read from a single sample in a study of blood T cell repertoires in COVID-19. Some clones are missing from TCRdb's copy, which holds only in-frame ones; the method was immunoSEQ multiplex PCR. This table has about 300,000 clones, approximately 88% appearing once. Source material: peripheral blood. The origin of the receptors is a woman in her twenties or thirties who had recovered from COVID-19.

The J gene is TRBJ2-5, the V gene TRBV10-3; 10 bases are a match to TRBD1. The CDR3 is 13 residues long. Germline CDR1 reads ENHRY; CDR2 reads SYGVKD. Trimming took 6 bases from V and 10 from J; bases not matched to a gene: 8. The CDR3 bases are TGTGCCATCAGCAACGCGGGACAGGGGATCCAGTACTTC. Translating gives CAISNAGQGIQYF.

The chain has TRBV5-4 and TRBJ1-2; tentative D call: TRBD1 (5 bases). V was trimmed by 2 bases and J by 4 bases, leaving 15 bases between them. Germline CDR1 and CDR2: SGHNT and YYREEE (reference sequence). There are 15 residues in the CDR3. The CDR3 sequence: CASSLYIDSSYGYTF. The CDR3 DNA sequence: TGTGCCAGCAGCTTATATATCGACAGCTCCTATGGCTACACCTTC.

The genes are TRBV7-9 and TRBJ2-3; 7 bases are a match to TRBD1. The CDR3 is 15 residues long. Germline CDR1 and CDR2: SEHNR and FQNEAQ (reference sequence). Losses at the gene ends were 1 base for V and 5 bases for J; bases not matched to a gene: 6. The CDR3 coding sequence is TGTGCCAGCAGCTTAGGACAGGGAAATGGAGATACGCAGTATTTT. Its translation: CASSLGQGNGDTQYF. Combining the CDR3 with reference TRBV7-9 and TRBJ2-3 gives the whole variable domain DTGVSQNPRHKITKRGQNVTFRCDPISEHNRLYWYRQTLGQGPEFLTYFQNEAQLEKSRLLSDRFSAERPKGSFSTLEIQRTEQGDSAMYLCASSLGQGNGDTQYFGPGTRLTVL.

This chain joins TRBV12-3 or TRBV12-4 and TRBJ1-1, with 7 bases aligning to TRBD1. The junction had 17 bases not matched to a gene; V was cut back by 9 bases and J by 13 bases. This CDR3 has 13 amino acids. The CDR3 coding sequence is TGTGCCAGTGCTCCTTTGCCCGACAGGGTAGTTTTCTTT. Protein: CASAPLPDRVVFF.

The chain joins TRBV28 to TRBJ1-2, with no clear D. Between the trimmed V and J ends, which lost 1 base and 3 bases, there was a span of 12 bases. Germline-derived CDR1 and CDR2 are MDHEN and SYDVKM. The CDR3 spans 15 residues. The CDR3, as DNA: TGTGCCAGCAGTTTATACCAGCGAAGCGACTATGGCTACACCTTC. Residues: CASSLYQRSDYGYTF.

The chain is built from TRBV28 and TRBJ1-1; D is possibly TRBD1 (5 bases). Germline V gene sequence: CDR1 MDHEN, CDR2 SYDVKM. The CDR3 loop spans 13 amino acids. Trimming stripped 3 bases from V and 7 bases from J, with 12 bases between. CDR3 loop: CASSLAFRGEAFF. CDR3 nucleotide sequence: TGTGCCAGCAGTTTGGCCTTTAGGGGTGAAGCTTTCTTT.

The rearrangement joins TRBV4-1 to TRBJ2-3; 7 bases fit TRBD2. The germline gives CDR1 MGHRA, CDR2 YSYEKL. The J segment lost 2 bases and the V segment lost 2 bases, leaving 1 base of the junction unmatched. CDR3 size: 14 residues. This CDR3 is CASSQQRDTDTQYF. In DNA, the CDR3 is TGCGCCAGCAGCCAACAGCGGGACACAGATACGCAGTATTTT.

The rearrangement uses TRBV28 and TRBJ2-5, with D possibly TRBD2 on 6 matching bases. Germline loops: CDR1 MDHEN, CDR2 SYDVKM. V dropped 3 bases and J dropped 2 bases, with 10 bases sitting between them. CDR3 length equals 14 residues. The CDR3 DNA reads TGTGCCAGCAGTTTTGGGGGGAATCAAGAGACCCAGTACTTC. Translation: CASSFGGNQETQYF.

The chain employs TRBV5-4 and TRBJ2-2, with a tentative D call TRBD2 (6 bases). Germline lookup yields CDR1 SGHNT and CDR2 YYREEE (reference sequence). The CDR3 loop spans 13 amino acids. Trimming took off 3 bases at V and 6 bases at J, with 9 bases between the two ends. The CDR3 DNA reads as TGTGCCAGCAGCTCCAGGGAGGCCGGGGAGCTGTTTTTT. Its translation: CASSSREAGELFF.

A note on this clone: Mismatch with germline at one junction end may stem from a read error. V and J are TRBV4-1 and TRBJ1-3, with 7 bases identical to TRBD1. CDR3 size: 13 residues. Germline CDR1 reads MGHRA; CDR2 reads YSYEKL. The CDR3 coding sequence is TGCGCCAGCAGCCAAGAGCGAGGGGGCGGTGGGCATTTT. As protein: CASSQERGGGGHF.

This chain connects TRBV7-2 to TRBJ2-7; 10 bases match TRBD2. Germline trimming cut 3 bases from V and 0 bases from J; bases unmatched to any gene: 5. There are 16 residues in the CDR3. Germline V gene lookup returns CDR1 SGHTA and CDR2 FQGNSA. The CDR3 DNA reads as TGTGCCAGCAGCTTCCATAGCGGGGGGAGCTCCTACGAGCAGTACTTC. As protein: CASSFHSGGSSYEQYF.

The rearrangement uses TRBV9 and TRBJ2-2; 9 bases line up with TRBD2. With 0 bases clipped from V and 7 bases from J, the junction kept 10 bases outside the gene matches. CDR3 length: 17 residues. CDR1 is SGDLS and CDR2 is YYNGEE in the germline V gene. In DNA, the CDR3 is TGTGCCAGCAGCGTAGGATCTAGCGGGGCACGGGGCGGGGAGCTGTTTTTT. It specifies CASSVGSSGARGGELFF.

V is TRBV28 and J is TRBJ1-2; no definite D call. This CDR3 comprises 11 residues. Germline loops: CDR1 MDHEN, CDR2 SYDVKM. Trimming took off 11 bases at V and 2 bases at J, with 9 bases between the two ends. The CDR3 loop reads CAAERNYGYTF. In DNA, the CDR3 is TGTGCCGCGGAAAGGAACTATGGCTACACCTTC.

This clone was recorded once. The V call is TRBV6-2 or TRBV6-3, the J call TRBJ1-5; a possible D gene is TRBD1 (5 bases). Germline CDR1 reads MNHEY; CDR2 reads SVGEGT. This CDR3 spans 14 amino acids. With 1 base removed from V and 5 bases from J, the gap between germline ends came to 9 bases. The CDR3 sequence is CASSYFTGDQPQHF. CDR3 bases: TGTGCCAGCAGTTACTTTACGGGGGATCAGCCCCAGCATTTT.

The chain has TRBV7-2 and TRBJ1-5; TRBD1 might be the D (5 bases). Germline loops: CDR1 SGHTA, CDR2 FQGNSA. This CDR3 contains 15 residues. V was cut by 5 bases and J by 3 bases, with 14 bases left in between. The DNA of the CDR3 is TGTGCCAGCAGCGACGCTACAGGTTACAATCAGCCCCAGCATTTT. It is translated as CASSDATGYNQPQHF.

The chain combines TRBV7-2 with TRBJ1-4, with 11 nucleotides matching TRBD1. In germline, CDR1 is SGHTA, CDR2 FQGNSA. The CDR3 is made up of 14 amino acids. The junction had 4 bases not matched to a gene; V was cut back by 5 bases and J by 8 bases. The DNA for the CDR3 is TGTGCCAGCAGCCCCGGGACAGGGGGGGAAAAACTGTTTTTT. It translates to CASSPGTGGEKLFF.

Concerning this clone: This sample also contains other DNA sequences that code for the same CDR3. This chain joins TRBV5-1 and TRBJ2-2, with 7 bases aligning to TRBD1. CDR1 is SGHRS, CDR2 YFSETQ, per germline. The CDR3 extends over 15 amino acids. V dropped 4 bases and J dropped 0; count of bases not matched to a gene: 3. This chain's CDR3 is CASSPGTANTGELFF. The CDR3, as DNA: TGCGCCAGCAGCCCTGGGACAGCGAACACCGGGGAGCTGTTTTTT.

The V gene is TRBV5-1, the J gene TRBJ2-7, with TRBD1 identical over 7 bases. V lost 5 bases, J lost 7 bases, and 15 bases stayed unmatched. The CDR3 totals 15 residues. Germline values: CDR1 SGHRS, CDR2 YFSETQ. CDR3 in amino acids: CASRPSRQGVGEQYF. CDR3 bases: TGCGCCAGCAGACCATCCCGACAGGGTGTTGGTGAGCAGTACTTC.

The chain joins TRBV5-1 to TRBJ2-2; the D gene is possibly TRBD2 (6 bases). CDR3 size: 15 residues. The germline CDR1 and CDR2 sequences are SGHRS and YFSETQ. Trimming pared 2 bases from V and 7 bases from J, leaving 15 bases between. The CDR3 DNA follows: TGCGCCAGCAGCTTCCAATCAGGGACTTTCGGGGAGCTGTTTTTT. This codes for CASSFQSGTFGELFF.

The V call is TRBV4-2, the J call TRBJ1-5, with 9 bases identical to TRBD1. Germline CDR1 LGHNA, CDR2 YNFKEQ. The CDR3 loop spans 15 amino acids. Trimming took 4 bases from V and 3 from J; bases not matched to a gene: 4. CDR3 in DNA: TGTGCCAGCAGCCCGGGACAGGGTCCCAATCAGCCCCAGCATTTT. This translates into CASSPGQGPNQPQHF.